This T cell receptor beta chain appears in the sequencing data of a study of a mutant IDH1 vaccine in newly diagnosed glioma. Study-wide context: Of the patients given treatment, about 62% were male and approximately 40% were female, and a mean age of around 38 years was recorded. Study-level points and caveats: Vaccine-induced immune responses occurred in more than 80% of patients.

The CDR3 contains 14 residues. Trimming stripped 4 bases from V and 2 bases from J, with 10 bases between. CDR1 is MNHEY and CDR2 is SVGAGI in the germline V gene. Concerning this clone itself: Its antigen is not identified.

Sequenced by immunoSEQ multiplex PCR; TCRdb stores in-frame clones only, minus some. The table lists more than 35,000 clones, around 81% of them singletons. Time point defined: week 35, safety follow-up. The study gave 300 ug of mutant IDH1 20-mer peptide per vaccine dose, with topical imiquimod. This clonotype originated in a woman in her thirties or forties with glioma. Some clones in this sample may be carry-over from other donors' samples. The sequences come from PBMCs, collected from a glioma patient whose treatment included an IDH1 peptide vaccine. This chain joins TRBV6-5 and TRBJ2-3, with D hard to call. The CDR3 loop is CASSSPRPTDTQYF. CDR3 bases: TGTGCCAGCAGTTCCCCGCGGCCCACAGATACGCAGTATTTT.